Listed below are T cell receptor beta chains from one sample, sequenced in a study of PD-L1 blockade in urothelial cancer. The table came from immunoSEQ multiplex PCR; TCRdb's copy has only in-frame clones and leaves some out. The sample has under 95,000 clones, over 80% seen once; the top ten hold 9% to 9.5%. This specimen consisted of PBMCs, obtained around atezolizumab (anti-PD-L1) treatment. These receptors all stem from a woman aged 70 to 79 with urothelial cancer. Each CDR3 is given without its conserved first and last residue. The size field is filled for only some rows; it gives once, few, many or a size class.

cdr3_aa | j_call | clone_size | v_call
ASSSPRGRRGSYEQY | TRBJ2-7 | . | TRBV11-2
ASSVRVQETQY | TRBJ2-5 | . | TRBV2
ASSPGARLGRHKNIQY | TRBJ2-4 | . | TRBV30
ASSRDRDYEQY | TRBJ2-7 | . | TRBV6-1
ASSLGRGRAGELF | TRBJ2-2 | few | TRBV7-6
ASSDRRRNTGELF | TRBJ2-2 | once | TRBV19
ASSVQGAREELF | TRBJ2-2 | . | TRBV9
ASRQYTEAF | TRBJ1-1 | . | TRBV28
ASSGRRTSGISSYEQY | TRBJ2-7 | . | TRBV5-5
ASSETSGVSYEQY | TRBJ2-7 | . | TRBV27
ASSIQNSYGYT | TRBJ1-2 | . | TRBV19
ASSYYGTQY | TRBJ2-3 | . | TRBV6-5
ASSFAGGPFTTDTQY | TRBJ2-3 | . | TRBV7-9
ASRDQGNEQF | TRBJ2-1 | . | TRBV2
ASSATLTGGTEAF | TRBJ1-1 | . | TRBV4-3
ASSRGHNEQY | TRBJ2-7 | . | TRBV6-5
ASSPFALITEAF | TRBJ1-1 | . | TRBV11-2
ASSEAGAENTEAF | TRBJ1-1 | . | TRBV6-1
ASRRQRDYGYT | TRBJ1-2 | . | TRBV6-1
ASSLQGEGYNEQF | TRBJ2-1 | . | TRBV11-2
ASSPATGGNEQY | TRBJ2-7 | . | TRBV6-1
ASSEVSVTLNEKLF | TRBJ1-4 | . | TRBV6-1